The T cell receptor beta chain described here comes from a study of shared clonotypes between healthy human individuals. General study findings and limits: Depth of sequencing was expected to influence donor clonotype sharing. Incomplete sequencing of sorted subsets was indicated by rarefaction despite large depth.

For this clone: As yet, its antigen is unknown.

Germline lookup yields CDR1 SQVTM and CDR2 ANQGSEA. V gave up 1 base and J gave up 2 bases, with 7 bases separating them. The CDR3 is 13 amino acids. Running of the assay took place at deep level. Sequencing was performed with immunoSEQ multiplex PCR; in TCRdb, only in-frame clones are kept and a portion is missing. The repertoire consists of about 2.4 million clones, with over 85% occurring once and the leading ten covering 0.36%. The chain recombines TRBV29-1 with TRBJ2-3; D is unresolved. The sequence was collected from a man younger than 35 in good health. Some clones in this sample may be carry-over from other donors' samples. The sample consisted of naive CD4+ T cells from PBMCs. Sample subset: CD45RA+ positively selected. CDR3 coding DNA: TGCAGCGTTGAAGTCAGTGTCACAGATACGCAGTATTTT. This encodes CSVEVSVTDTQYF.